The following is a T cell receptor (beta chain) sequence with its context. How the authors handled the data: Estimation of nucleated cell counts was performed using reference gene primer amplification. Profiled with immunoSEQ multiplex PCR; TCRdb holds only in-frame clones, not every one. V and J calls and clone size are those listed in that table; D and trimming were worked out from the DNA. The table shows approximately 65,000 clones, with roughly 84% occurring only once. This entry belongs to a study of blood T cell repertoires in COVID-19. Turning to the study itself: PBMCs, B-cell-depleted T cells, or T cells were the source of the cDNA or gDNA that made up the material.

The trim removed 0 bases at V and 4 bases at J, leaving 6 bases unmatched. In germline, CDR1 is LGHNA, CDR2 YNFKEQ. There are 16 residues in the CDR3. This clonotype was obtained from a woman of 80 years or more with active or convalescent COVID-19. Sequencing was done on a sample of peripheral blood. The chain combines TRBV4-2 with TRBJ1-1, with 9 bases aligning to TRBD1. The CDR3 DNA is TGTGCCAGCAGCCAAGATCCTAACAGGGGGCTCACTGAAGCTTTCTTT. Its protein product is CASSQDPNRGLTEAFF.